The 2 T cell receptor beta chains presented below share a single source sample, sequenced in a study of control samples from healthy donors and cancer patients. The data were produced by immunoSEQ multiplex PCR, yet TCRdb's version contains in-frame clones alone and is incomplete. Altogether under 95,000 clones are present, approximately 80% being singletons, with the ten largest covering about 15%. The specimen was blood. The receptors were gathered from a middle-aged man in good health.

The chain couples TRBV12-5 to TRBJ2-7; tentative D call: TRBD1 (5 bases). Germline lookup yields CDR1 LGHNT and CDR2 FRNRAP. This CDR3 region has 14 residues. Trimming removed 5 bases from V and 0 bases from J, with 11 bases in between. This CDR3 reads CASGHDSFSYEQYF. The CDR3, as DNA: TGTGCTAGTGGTCACGACAGCTTCTCCTACGAGCAGTACTTC. The whole variable domain, filled in from reference TRBV12-5 and TRBJ2-7, reads DARVTQTPRHKVTEMGQEVTMRCQPILGHNTVFWYRQTMMQGLELLAYFRNRAPLDDSGMPKDRFSAEMPDATLATLKIQPSEPRDSAVYFCASGHDSFSYEQYFGPGTRLTVT.

The rearrangement uses TRBV7-9 and TRBJ1-2, with no clear D. In germline, CDR1 is SEHNR, CDR2 FQNEAQ (reference sequence). V lost 5 bases and J 7 bases, leaving 17 bases between the germline ends. This CDR3 has 14 residues. Written as DNA, the CDR3 is TGTGCCAGCAGCCCGGGTCATTTGTCGGGTGGCTACACCTTC. This translates into CASSPGHLSGGYTF.